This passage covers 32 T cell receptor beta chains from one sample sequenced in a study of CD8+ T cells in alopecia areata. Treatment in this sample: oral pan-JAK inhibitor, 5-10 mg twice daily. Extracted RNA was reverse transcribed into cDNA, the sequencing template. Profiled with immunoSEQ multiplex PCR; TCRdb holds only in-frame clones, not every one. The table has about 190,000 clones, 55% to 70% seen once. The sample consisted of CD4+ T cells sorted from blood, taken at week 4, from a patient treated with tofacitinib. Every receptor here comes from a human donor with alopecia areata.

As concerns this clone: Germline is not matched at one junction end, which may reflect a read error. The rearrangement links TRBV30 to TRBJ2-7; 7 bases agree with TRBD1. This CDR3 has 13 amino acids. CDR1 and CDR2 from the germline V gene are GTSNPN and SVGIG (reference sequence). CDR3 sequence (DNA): TGTGCCTGTAGTGGGGACAGAGCCTACGAGCAGTACTTC. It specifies CACSGDRAYEQYF. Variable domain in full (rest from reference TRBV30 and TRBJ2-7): SQTIHQWPATLVQPVGSPLSLECTVEGTSNPNLYWYRQAAGRGLQLLFYSVGIGQISSEVPQNLSASRPQDRQFILSSKKLLLSDSGFYLCACSGDRAYEQYFGPGTRLTVT.

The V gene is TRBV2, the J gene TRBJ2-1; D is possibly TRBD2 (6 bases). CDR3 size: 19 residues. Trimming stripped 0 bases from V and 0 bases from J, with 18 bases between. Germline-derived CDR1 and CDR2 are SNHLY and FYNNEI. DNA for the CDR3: TGTGCCAGCAGTGAAGCCCAGGGAGGCCGGGTTAGCTCCTACAATGAGCAGTTCTTC. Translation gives CASSEAQGGRVSSYNEQFF.

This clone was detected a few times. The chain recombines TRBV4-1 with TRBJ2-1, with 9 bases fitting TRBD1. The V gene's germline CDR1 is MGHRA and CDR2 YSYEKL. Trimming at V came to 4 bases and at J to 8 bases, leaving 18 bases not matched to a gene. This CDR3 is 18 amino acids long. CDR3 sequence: CASSPHRGRVPPVDEQFF. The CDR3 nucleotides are TGCGCCAGCAGCCCTCACAGGGGGCGGGTGCCCCCGGTAGATGAGCAGTTCTTC.

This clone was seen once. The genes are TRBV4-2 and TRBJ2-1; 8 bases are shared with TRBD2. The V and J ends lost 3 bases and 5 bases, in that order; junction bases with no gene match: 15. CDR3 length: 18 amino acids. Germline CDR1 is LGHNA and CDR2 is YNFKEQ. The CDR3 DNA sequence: TGTGCCAGCAGCCACCCCCGAGTTGCGACTAGCGTGAACAATGAGCAGTTCTTC. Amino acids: CASSHPRVATSVNNEQFF.

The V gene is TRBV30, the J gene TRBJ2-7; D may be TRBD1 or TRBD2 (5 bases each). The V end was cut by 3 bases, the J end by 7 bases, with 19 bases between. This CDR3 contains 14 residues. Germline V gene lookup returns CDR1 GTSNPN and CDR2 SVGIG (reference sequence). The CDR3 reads CAWREPGTVGEQYF. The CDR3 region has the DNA TGTGCCTGGAGGGAGCCCGGGACGGTGGGGGAGCAGTACTTC.

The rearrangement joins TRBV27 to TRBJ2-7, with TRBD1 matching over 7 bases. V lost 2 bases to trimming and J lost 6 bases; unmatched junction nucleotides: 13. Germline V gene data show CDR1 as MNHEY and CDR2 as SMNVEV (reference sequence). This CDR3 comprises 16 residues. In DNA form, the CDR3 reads TGTGCCAGCAGTTTAATCTCGGGGCAGGGGGTAGCCGAGCAGTACTTC. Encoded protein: CASSLISGQGVAEQYF.

The CDR3 DNA follows: TGTGCCAGCAGTGATCCGTTAGGCGGGAGGGCGACAGATACGCAGTATTTT. It encodes CASSDPLGGRATDTQYF. The J gene is TRBJ2-3, the V gene TRBV2, with 9 positions matching TRBD2. V lost 3 bases and J lost 3; bases outside the gene matches: 10. From germline, CDR1 is SNHLY and CDR2 FYNNEI. This CDR3 is 17 amino acids long.

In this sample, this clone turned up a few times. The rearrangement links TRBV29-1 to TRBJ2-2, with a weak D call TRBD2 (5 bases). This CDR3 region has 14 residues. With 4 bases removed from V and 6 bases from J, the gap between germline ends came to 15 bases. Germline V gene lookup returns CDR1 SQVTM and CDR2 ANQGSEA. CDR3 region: CSVVWTSFAGELFF. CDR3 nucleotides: TGCAGCGTTGTTTGGACTTCTTTCGCCGGGGAGCTGTTTTTT.

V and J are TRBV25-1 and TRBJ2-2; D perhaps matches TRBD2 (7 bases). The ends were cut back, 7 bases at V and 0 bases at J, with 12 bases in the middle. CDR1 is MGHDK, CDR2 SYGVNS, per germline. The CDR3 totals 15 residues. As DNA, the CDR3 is TGTGCCAGCACCCGGGGGGCAGCGAACACCGGGGAGCTGTTTTTT. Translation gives CASTRGAANTGELFF. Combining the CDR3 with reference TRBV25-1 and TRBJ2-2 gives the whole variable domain EADIYQTPRYLVIGTGKKITLECSQTMGHDKMYWYQQDPGMELHLIHYSYGVNSTEKGDLSSESTVSRIRTEHFPLTLESARPSHTSQYLCASTRGAANTGELFFGEGSRLTVL.

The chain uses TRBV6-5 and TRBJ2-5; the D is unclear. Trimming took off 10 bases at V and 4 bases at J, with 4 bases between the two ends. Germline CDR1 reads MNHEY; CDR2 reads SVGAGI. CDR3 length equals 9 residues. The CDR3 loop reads CATRETQYF. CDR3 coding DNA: TGTGCCACGCGAGAGACCCAGTACTTC.

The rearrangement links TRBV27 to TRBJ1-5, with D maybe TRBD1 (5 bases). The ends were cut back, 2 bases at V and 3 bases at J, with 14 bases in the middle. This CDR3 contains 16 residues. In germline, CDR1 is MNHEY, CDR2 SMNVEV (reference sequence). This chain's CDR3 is CASSLTYRKVNQPQHF. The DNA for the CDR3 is TGTGCCAGCAGTTTAACATACAGGAAAGTCAATCAGCCCCAGCATTTT.

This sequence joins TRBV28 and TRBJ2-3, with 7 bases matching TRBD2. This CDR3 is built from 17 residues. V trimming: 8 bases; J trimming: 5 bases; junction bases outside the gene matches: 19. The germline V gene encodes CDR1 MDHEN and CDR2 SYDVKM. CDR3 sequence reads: CASCLGEGVVLGDTQYF. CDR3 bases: TGTGCCAGCTGTCTGGGGGAGGGAGTAGTATTAGGAGATACGCAGTATTTT.

DNA of the CDR3: TGTGCCAGCAGTCCCCCCGGCAGACAGGGGTCCTACGAGCAGTACTTC. Protein sequence: CASSPPGRQGSYEQYF. The V and J genes are TRBV4-2 and TRBJ2-7; 8 bases line up with TRBD1. V dropped 6 bases and J dropped 1; count of bases not matched to a gene: 11. The CDR3 spans 16 residues. Germline V gives CDR1 LGHNA, CDR2 YNFKEQ.

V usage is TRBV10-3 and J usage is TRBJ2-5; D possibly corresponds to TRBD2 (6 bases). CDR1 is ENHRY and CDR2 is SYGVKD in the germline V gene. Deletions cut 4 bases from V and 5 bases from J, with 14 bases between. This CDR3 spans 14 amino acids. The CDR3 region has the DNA TGTGCCATCAGTGGAGGCGGGAAAGGCGAGACCCAGTACTTC. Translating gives CAISGGGKGETQYF.

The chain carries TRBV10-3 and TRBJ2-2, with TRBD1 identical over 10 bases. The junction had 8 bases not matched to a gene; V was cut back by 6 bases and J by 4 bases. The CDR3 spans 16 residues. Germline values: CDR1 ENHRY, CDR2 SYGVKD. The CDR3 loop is CAISVGQGGGTGELFF. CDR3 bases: TGTGCCATCAGCGTAGGACAGGGGGGAGGCACCGGGGAGCTGTTTTTT.

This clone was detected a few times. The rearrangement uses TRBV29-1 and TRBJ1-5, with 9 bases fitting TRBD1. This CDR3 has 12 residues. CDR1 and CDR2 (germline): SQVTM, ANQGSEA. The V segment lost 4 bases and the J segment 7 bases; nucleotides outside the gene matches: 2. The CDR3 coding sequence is TGCAGCGTTGCGGGACAGGGACAGCCCCAGCATTTT. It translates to CSVAGQGQPQHF. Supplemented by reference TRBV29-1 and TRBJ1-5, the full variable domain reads SAVISQKPSRDICQRGTSLTIQCQVDSQVTMMFWYRQQPGQSLTLIATANQGSEATYESGFVIDKFPISRPNLTFSTLTVSNMSPEDSSIYLCSVAGQGQPQHFGDGTRLSIL.

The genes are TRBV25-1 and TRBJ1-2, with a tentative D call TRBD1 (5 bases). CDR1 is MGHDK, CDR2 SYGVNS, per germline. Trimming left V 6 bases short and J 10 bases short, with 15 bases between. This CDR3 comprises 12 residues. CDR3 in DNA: TGTGCCAGCAGGTCGGGAGGGGTCATCTACACCTTC. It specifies CASRSGGVIYTF.

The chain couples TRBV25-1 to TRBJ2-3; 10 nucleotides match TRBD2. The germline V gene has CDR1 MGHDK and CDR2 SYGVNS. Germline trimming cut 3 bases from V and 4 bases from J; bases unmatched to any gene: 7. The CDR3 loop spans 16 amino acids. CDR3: CASSDGLAASSDTQYF. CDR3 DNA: TGTGCCAGCAGTGACGGACTAGCGGCGTCCTCAGATACGCAGTATTTT.

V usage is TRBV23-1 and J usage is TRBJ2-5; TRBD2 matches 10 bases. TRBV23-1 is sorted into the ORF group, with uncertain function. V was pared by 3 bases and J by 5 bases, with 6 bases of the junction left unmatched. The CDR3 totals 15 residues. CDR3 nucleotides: TGCGCCAGCAGTCATCTAGCGGGAGTCTTGGAGACCCAGTACTTC. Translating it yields CASSHLAGVLETQYF.

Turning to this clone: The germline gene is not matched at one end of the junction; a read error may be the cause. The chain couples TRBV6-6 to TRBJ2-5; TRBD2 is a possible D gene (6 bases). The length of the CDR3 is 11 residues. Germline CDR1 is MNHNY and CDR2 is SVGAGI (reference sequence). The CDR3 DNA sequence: TGTGCCAGCAGTCTCCGGGACTCCCTTGACTTC. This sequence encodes CASSLRDSLDF.

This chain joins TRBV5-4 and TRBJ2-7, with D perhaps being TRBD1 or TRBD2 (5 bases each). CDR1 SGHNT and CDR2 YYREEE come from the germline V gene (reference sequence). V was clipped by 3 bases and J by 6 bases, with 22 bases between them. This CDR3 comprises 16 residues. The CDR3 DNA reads TGTGCCAGCAGCTGGGACCCTCAGGGTGGAATGCGCGAGCAGTACTTC. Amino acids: CASSWDPQGGMREQYF.

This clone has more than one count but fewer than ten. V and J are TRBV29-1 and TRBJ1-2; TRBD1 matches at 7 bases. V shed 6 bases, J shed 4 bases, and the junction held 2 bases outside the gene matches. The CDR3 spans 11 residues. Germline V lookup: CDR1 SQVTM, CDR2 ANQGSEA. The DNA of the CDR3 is TGCAGCGTCGGGACAGTCTATGGCTACACCTTC. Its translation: CSVGTVYGYTF.

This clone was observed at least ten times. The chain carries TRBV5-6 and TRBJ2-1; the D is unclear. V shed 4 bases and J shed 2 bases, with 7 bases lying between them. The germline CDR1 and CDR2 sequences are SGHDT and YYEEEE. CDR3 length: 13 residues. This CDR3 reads CASSVQAYNEQFF. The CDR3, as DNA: TGTGCCAGCAGCGTCCAGGCCTACAATGAGCAGTTCTTC.

Here the CDR3 reads CASSEAVQHGYTF. Written as DNA, the CDR3 is TGTGCCAGCAGTGAAGCGGTCCAGCATGGCTACACCTTC. The chain is built from TRBV6-1 and TRBJ1-2, with D unclear. CDR1 and CDR2 (germline): MNHNS, SASEGT. The CDR3 covers 13 residues. V was trimmed by 0 bases and J by 6 bases, leaving 8 bases between them.

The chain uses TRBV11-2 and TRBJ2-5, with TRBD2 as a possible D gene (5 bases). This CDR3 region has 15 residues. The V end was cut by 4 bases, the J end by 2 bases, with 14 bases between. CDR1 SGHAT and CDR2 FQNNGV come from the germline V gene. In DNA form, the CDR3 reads TGTGCCAGCAGCTGGGCCCTGAGCGGTCAAGAGACCCAGTACTTC. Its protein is CASSWALSGQETQYF.

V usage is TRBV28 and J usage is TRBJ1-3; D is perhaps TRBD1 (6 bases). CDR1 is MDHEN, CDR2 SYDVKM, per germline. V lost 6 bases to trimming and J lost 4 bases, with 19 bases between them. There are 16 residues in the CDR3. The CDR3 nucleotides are TGTGCCAGCAGCCGCGGACAGCTACTCATCGGAAACACCATATATTTT. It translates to CASSRGQLLIGNTIYF.

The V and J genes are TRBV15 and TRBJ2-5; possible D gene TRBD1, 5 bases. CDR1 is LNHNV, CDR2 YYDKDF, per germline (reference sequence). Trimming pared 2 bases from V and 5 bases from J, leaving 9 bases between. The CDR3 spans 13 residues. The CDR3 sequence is CATSRKGRETQYF. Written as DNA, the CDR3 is TGTGCCACCAGCAGAAAGGGGCGGGAGACCCAGTACTTC. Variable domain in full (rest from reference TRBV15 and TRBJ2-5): DAMVIQNPRYQVTQFGKPVTLSCSQTLNHNVMYWYQQKSSQAPKLLFHYYDKDFNNEADTPDNFQSRRPNTSFCFLDIRSPGLGDTAMYLCATSRKGRETQYFGPGTRLLVL.

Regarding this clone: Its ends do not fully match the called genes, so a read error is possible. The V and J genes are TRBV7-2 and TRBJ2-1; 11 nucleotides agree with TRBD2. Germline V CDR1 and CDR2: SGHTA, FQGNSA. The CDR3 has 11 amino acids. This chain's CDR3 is CASSLAGGQFF. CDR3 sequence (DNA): TGTGCCAGCAGCCTAGCGGGAGGGCAGTTCTTC.

Here the CDR3 reads CASSLVMGNTEAFF. CDR3 DNA sequence: TGTGCCAGCAGCCTAGTGATGGGTAACACTGAAGCTTTCTTT. This chain uses TRBV14 with TRBJ1-1; D is undetermined. The V and J ends lost 4 bases and 2 bases respectively, with 11 bases between them. The CDR3 is 14 amino acids. Germline lookup yields CDR1 SGHDN and CDR2 FVKESK.

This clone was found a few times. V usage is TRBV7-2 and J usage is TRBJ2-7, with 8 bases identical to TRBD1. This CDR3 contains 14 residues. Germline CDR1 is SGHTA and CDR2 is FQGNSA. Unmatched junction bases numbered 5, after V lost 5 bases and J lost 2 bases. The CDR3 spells CASSRDRGPYEQYF. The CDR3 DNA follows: TGTGCCAGCAGCCGAGACAGGGGTCCCTACGAGCAGTACTTC.

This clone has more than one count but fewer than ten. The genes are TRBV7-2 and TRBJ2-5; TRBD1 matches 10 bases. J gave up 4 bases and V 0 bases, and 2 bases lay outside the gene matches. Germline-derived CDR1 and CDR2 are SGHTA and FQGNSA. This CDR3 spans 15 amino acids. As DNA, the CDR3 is TGTGCCAGCAGCTTAGCCGGGACAGGGGTAGAGACCCAGTACTTC. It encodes CASSLAGTGVETQYF.

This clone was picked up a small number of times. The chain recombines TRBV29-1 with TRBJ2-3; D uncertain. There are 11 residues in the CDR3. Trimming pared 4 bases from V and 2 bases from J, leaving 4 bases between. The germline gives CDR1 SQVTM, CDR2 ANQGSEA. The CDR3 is CSVGFTDTQYF. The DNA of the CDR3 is TGCAGCGTTGGGTTCACAGATACGCAGTATTTT.